This T cell receptor (beta chain) originates from a study of blood T cell repertoires in COVID-19. The V gene's germline CDR1 is LGHNA and CDR2 YNFKEQ. The CDR3 loop spans 18 amino acids. The J segment lost 1 base and the V segment lost 0 bases, leaving 5 bases of the junction unmatched. Some clones are missing from TCRdb's copy, which holds only in-frame ones; the method was immunoSEQ multiplex PCR. The sample yields 200,000 to 250,000 clones, about 94% seen once. During active infection, Seattle patients enrolled and were then monitored through disease. The sample comprised peripheral blood. The chain combines TRBV4-2 with TRBJ2-3; 12 nucleotides agree with TRBD2. The TCR sequence derives from a man in his sixties with COVID-19, enrolled during active disease. CDR3 region: CASSQELAGGPGTDTQYF. The CDR3 DNA follows: TGTGCCAGCAGCCAAGAGCTAGCGGGAGGGCCAGGCACAGATACGCAGTATTTT.